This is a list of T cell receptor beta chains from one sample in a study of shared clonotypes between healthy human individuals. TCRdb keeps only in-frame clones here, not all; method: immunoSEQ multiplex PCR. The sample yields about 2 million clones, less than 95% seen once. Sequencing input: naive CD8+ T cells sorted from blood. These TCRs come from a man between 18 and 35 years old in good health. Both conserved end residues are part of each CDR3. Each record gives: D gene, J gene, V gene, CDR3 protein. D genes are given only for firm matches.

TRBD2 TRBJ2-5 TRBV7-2 CASSLVDGRAGETQYF
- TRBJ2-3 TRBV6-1 CASSGREIDTQYF
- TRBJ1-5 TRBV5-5 CASSPWTDSNQPQHF
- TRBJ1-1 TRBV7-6 CASSLRFEQNTEAFF
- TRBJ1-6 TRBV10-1 CASSDEGSPLHF
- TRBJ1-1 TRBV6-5 CAAHGGLGEAFF
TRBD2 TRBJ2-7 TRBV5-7 CASSLESGEFYEQYF
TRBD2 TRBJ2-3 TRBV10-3 CAISEELAGDTQYF
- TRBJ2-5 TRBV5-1 CASSGAGFLETQYF
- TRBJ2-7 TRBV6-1 CASSELGPSYEQYF
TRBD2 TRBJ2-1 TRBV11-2 CASTIDGLAGGLNYNEQFF
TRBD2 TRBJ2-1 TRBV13 CASSPSGLAGGALSYNEQFF
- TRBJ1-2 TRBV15 CATSRAQEGDYGYTF
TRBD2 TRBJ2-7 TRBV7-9 CASSPEPSGSSYEQYF
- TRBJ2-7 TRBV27 CASRGLWEQYF
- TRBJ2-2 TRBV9 CASSVGPNTGELFF
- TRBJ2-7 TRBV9 CASSVGPGSYEQYF
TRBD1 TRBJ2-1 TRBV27 CASSLLKRTGYNEQFF
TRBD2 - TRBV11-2 CASSFQGGPYEQYF
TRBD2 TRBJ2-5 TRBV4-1 CASSPSGLAGGETQYF
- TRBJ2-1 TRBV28 CAGTGNEQFF
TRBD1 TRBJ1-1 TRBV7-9 CASSFPGQGPEAFF
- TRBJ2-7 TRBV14 CASSQDWLGGTAQYF
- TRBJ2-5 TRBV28 CASSLKWPETQYF
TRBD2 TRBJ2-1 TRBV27 CASTSGIDEQFF
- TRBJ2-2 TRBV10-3 CAIRLTVTENTGELFF
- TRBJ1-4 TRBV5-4 CASSLAYNRYATNEKLFF
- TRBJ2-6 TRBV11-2 CASSLDDVPGRGANVLTF
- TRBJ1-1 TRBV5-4 CASSLGGPEAFF
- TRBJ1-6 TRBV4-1 CASSPQGSYNSPLHF
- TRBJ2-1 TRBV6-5 CASSYDHTTSYNEQFF
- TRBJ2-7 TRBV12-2 CASRTGTSGAYPYEQYF
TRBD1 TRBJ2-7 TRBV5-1 CASSLRVLTGFISYEQYF
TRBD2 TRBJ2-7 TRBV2 CASSEATSGVYEQYF
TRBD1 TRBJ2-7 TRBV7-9 CASSLGRQGAYEQYF
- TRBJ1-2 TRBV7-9 CASSSLNLQGPINYGYTF
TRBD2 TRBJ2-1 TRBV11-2 CASSLEGTSGYNEQFF
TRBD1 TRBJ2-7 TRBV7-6 CASSPRTGSDYEQYF
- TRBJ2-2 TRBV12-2 CASRLARGTGGSGVLFF
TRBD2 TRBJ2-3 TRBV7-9 CASSFPSGKDTDTQYF
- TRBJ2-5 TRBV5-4 CASSLRGGQETQYF
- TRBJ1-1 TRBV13 CASSPDSGGRTEAFF
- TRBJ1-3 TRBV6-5 CASNPGGGNTIYF
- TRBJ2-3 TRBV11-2 CASSLGGLAHTSTDTQYF
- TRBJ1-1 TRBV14 CASSQEEVTEAFF
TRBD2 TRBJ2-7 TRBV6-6 CASSYLTSGSYEQYF
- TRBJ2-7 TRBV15 CATSRDAGTTYEQYF
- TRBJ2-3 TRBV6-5 CASRENPDTQYF
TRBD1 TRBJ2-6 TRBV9 CASSVAVDRDGANVLTF
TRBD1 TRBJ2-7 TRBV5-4 CASSFGTGPSYEQYF
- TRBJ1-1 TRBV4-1 CASSQVEGDTEAFF
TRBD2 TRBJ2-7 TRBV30 CAWSPALAGGRGGQYF
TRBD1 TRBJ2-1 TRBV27 CASSFEVQTGVLFF
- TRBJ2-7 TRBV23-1 CASKERYEQYF
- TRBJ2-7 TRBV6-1 CASSEAAGIYEQYF
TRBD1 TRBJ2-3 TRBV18 CASSPQDRVDTQYF
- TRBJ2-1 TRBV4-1 CASSKENNEQFF
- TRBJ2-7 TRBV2 CASTEGTFQYF
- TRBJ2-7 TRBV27 CASSFRSSYEQYF
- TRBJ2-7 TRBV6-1 CASSEGLGSTYEQYF